The 6 T cell receptor beta chains presented below share a single source sample, sequenced in a study of CD8 T cells in ankylosing spondylitis. General observations from the study: A motif in TCR beta, a set of under ten highly homologous variants, appeared characteristic of ankylosing spondylitis blood.

Antigen specificity for these receptors is unknown. TCRdb reanalysed the 5' RACE reads using MiXCR and keeps one entry per CDR3 protein. Here the sample spans about 540,000 distinct CDR3 sequences, roughly an eighth being singletons. Sequenced sample: blood, either unsorted or a sorted T cell fraction (not recorded which). The receptors were gathered from a male donor with ankylosing spondylitis.

This clonotype has just a few counts. The rearrangement uses TRBV7-9 and TRBJ2-7; tentatively, D is TRBD2 (6 bases). This CDR3 contains 13 residues. Germline loops: CDR1 SEHNR, CDR2 FQNEAQ (reference sequence). V dropped 7 bases and J dropped 3 bases, with 13 bases sitting between them. CDR3 bases: TGTGCCAGCAATTTAGCGGACAACTACGAGCAGTACGTC. It specifies CASNLADNYEQYV.

This clonotype has a handful of counts. The genes are TRBV11-2 and TRBJ2-7; tentatively, D is TRBD2 (5 bases). CDR3 length equals 13 residues. Trimming shortened V by 1 base and J by 5 bases, and 9 bases separated the two germline ends. Germline V gene lookup returns CDR1 SGHAT and CDR2 FQNNGV. CDR3 DNA sequence: TGTGCCAGCAGCTTAGGAGGGCTCGACGAGCAGTACTTC. This translates into CASSLGGLDEQYF.

The chain uses TRBV6-2 or TRBV6-3 and TRBJ2-1; 8 nucleotides match TRBD2. With V trimmed by 7 bases and J by 3 bases, 5 bases remained unmatched. Germline V gene sequence: CDR1 MNHEY, CDR2 SVGEGT. CDR3 length: 14 amino acids. In DNA form, the CDR3 reads TGTGCCAGCACGGGCGGGGGGAGCTACAATGAGCAGTTCTTC. Protein: CASTGGGSYNEQFF.

This clonotype was seen more than once but under ten times. The chain recombines TRBV7-9 with TRBJ2-7, with a possible D match to TRBD1 (6 bases). The CDR3 has 13 amino acids. Looked up from germline, CDR1 is SEHNR and CDR2 is FQNEAQ (reference sequence). V gave up 6 bases and J gave up 5 bases, with 14 bases separating them. This chain's CDR3 is CASRSTGYDEQYF. The CDR3 bases are TGTGCCAGCAGATCAACAGGGTACGACGAGCAGTACTTC.

J is TRBJ1-5 and V is TRBV4-2; TRBD1 agrees at 8 bases. With V trimmed by 4 bases and J by 7 bases, 9 bases remained unmatched. CDR1 and CDR2 from the germline V gene are LGHNA and YNFKEQ. This CDR3 contains 15 residues. In DNA, the CDR3 is TGTGCCAGCAGCCCGGCCAGGGGGCGAGCGCAGCCCCAGCATTTT. This codes for CASSPARGRAQPQHF.

This clonotype appeared a few times. The chain recombines TRBV14 with TRBJ2-7, with D unclear. CDR1 and CDR2 (germline): SGHDN, FVKESK. There are 12 residues in the CDR3. V was shortened by 3 bases and J by 6 bases, with 9 bases between the two germline ends. This chain's CDR3 is CASSHTGTEQYV. The CDR3 region has the DNA TGTGCCAGCAGCCATACTGGTACCGAGCAGTACGTC.